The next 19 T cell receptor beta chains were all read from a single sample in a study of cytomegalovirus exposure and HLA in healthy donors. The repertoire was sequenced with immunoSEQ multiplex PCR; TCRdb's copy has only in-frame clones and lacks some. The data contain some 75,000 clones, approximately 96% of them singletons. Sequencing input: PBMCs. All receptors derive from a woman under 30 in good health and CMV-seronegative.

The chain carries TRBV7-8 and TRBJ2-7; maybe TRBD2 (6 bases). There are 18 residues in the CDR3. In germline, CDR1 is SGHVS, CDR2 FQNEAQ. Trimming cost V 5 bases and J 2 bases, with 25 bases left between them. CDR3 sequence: CASSPGGWLAVFPYEQYF. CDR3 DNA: TGTGCCAGCAGCCCAGGAGGGTGGTTAGCGGTTTTTCCCTACGAGCAGTACTTC.

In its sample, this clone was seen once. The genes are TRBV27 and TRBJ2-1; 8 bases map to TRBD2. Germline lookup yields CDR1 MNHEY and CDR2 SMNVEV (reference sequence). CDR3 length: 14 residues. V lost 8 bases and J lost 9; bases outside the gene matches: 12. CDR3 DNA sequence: TGTGCCAGCCATATGACGGGAGGGCCGAGTGAGCAGTTCTTC. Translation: CASHMTGGPSEQFF.

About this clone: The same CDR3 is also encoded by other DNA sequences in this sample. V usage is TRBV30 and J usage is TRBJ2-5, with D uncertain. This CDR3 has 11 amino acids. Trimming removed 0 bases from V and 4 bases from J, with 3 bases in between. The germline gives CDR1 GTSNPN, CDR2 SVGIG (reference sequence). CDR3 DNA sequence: TGTGCCTGGAGTGTCCGAGAGACCCAGTACTTC. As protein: CAWSVRETQYF.

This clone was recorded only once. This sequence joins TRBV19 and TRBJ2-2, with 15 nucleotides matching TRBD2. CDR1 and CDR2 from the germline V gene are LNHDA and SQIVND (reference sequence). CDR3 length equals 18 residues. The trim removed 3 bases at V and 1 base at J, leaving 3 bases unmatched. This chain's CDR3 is CASSILGLAGGNTGELFF. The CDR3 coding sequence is TGTGCCAGTAGTATTCTGGGACTAGCGGGAGGGAACACCGGGGAGCTGTTTTTT. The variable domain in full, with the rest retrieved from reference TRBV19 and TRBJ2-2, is DGGITQSPKYLFRKEGQNVTLSCEQNLNHDAMYWYRQDPGQGLRLIYYSQIVNDFQKGDIAEGYSVSREKKESFPLTVTSAQKNPTAFYLCASSILGLAGGNTGELFFGEGSRLTVL.

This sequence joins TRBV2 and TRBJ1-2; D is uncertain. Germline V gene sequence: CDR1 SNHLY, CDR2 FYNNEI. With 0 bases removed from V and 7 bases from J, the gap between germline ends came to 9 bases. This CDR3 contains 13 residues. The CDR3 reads CASSEALQFGYTF. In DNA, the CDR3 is TGTGCCAGCAGTGAAGCGCTTCAGTTTGGCTACACCTTC.

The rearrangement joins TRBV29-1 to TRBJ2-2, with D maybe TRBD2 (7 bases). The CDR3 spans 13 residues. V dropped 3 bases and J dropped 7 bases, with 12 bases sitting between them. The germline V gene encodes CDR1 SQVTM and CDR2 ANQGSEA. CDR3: CSVESGGFGELFF. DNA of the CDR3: TGCAGCGTTGAGTCGGGGGGCTTCGGGGAGCTGTTTTTT.

CDR3 bases: TGTGCCAGCAGCTTGGCTAGCGGGAATCCCAATGAGCAGTTCTTC. Translating gives CASSLASGNPNEQFF. The rearrangement links TRBV11-2 to TRBJ2-1; 9 positions agree with TRBD2. The CDR3 consists of 15 residues. V was clipped by 3 bases and J by 6 bases; unmatched bases: 6. In germline, CDR1 is SGHAT, CDR2 FQNNGV.

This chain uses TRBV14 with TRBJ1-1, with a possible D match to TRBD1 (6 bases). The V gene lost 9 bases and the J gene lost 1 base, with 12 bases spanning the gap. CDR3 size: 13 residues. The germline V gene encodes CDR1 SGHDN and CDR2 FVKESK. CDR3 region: CASKRGQNTEAFF. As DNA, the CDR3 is TGTGCCAGTAAAAGGGGACAGAACACTGAAGCTTTCTTT.

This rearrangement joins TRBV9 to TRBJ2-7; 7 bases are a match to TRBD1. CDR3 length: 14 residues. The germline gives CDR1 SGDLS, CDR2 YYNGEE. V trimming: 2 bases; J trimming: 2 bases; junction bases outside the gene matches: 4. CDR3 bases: TGTGCCAGCAGCGTGACAGGGTTGACCTACGAGCAGTACTTC. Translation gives CASSVTGLTYEQYF.

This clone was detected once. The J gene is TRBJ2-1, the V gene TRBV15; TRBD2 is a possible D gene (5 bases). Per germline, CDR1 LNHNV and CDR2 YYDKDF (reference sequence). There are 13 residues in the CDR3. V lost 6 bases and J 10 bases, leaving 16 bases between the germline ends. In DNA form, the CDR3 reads TGTGCCACCAGTCTCATCCTTCTAGCCGAGCAGTTCTTC. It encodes CATSLILLAEQFF.

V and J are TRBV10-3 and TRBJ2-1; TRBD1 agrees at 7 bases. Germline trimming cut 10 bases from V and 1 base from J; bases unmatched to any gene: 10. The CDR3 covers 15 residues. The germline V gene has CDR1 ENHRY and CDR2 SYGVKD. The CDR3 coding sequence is TGTGCCACCATCCTCGACAGGGTTTCCTACAATGAGCAGTTCTTC. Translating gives CATILDRVSYNEQFF.

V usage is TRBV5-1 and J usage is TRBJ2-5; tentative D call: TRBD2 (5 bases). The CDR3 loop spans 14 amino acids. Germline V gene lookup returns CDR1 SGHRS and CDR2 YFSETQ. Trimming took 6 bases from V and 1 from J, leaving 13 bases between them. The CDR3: CASTLAEAQETQYF. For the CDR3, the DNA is TGCGCCAGCACCCTGGCGGAGGCCCAAGAGACCCAGTACTTC.

The CDR3 here is CASSPREGLYNEQFF. The CDR3 nucleotides are TGTGCCAGCAGCCCGCGGGAGGGCCTCTACAATGAGCAGTTCTTC. The V gene is TRBV11-1, the J gene TRBJ2-1, with 9 bases lining up with TRBD2. CDR3 size: 15 residues. The germline gives CDR1 SGHAT, CDR2 FQDESV (reference sequence). Trimming cost V 5 bases and J 3 bases; bases outside gene matches: 5.

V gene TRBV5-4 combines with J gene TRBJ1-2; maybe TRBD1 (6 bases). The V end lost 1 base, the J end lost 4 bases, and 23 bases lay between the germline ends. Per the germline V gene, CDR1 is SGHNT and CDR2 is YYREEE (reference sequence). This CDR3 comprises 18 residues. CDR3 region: CASSLFVTGTSLGYGYTF. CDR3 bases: TGTGCCAGCAGCTTGTTCGTAACAGGGACCTCGTTAGGCTATGGCTACACCTTC.

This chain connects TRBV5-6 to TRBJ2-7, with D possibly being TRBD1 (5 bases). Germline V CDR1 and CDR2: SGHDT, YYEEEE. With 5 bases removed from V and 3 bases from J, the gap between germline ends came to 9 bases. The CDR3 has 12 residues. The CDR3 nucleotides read TGTGCCAGCAGTATAGGACACTACGAGCAGTACTTC. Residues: CASSIGHYEQYF. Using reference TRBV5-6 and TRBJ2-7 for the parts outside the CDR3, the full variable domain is DAGVTQSPTHLIKTRGQQVTLRCSPKSGHDTVSWYQQALGQGPQFIFQYYEEEERQRGNFPDRFSGHQFPNYSSELNVNALLLGDSALYLCASSIGHYEQYFGPGTRLTVT.

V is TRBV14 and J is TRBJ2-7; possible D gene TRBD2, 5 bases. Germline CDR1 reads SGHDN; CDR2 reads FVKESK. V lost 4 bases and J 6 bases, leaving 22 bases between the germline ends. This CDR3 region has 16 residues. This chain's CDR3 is CASSRIPSSLESEQYF. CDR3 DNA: TGTGCCAGCAGCCGGATACCTAGCTCTTTAGAGTCCGAGCAGTACTTC.

The CDR3 nucleotides read TGTGCCAGCAGCTTGTTTCCGCGGGAGAACTACAATGAGCAGTTCTTC. As protein: CASSLFPRENYNEQFF. The J gene is TRBJ2-1, the V gene TRBV11-2, with 7 bases fitting TRBD2. Trimming at V came to 3 bases and at J to 3 bases, leaving 8 bases not matched to a gene. CDR1 is SGHAT, CDR2 FQNNGV, per germline. The CDR3 totals 16 residues.

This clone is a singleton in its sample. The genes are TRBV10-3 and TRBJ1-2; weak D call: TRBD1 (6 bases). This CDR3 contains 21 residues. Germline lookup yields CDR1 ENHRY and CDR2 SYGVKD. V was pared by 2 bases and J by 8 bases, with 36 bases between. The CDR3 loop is CAISEPKEVNFRDTVTGGYTF. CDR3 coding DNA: TGTGCCATCAGTGAGCCCAAGGAGGTTAATTTCCGGGACACCGTGACGGGCGGCTACACCTTC.

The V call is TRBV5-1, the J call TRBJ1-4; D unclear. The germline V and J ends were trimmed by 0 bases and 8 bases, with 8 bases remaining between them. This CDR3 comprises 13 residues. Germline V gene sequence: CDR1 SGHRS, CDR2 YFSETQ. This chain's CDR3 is CASSLEPSEKLFF. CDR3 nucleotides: TGCGCCAGCAGCTTGGAGCCTTCCGAAAAACTGTTTTTT.